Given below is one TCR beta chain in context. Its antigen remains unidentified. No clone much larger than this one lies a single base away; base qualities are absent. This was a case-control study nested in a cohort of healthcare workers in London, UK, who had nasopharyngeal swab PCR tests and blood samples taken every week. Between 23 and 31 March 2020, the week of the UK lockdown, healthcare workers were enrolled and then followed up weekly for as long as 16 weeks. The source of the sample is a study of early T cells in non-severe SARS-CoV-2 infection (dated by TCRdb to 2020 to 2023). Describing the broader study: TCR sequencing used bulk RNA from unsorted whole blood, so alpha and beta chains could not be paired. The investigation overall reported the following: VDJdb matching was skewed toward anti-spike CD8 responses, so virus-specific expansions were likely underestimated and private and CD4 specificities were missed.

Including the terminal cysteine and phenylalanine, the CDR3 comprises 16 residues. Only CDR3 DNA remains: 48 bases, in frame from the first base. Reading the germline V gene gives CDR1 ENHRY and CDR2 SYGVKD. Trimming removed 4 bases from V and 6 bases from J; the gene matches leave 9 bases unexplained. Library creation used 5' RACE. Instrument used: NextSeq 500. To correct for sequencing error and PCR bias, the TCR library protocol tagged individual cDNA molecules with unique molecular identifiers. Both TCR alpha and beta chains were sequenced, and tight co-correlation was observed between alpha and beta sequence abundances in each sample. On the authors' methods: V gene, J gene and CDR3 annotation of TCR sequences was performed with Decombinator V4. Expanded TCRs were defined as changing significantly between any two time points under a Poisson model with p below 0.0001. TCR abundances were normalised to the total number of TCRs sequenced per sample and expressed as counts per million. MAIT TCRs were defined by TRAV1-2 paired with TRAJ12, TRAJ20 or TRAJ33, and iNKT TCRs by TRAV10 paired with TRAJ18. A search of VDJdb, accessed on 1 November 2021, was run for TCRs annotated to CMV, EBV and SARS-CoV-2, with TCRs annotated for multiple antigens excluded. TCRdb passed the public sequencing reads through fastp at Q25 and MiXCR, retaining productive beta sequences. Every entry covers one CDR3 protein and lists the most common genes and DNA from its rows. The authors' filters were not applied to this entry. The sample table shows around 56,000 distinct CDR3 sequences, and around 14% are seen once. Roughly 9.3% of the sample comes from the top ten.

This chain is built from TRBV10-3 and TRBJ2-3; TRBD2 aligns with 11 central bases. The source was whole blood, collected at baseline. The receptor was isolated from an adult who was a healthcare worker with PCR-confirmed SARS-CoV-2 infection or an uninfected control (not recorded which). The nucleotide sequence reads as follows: TGTGCCATCAGTGTTACTAGCGGGAGCTCTGCGGATACGCAGTATTTT. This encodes CAISVTSGSSADTQYF.